This record concerns one T cell receptor (beta chain) sequence. The method was immunoSEQ multiplex PCR; TCRdb's version includes in-frame clones alone and lacks a portion of them. The sample lists about 68,000 clones; around 90% were seen once. Germline loops: CDR1 MNHNS, CDR2 SASEGT. CDR3 length: 13 residues. The V and J ends lost 6 bases and 4 bases respectively, with 12 bases between them. This entry is derived from a study of T cell changes during pregnancy in multiple sclerosis. The source is a female donor with multiple sclerosis, enrolled in a pregnancy study. This specimen consisted of peripheral blood, obtained in the second trimester of pregnancy. The chain recombines TRBV6-1 with TRBJ1-2; a possible D gene is TRBD1 (6 bases). The CDR3 loop is CASRVQGIYGYTF. DNA of the CDR3: TGTGCCAGCAGGGTTCAGGGGATCTATGGCTACACCTTC.